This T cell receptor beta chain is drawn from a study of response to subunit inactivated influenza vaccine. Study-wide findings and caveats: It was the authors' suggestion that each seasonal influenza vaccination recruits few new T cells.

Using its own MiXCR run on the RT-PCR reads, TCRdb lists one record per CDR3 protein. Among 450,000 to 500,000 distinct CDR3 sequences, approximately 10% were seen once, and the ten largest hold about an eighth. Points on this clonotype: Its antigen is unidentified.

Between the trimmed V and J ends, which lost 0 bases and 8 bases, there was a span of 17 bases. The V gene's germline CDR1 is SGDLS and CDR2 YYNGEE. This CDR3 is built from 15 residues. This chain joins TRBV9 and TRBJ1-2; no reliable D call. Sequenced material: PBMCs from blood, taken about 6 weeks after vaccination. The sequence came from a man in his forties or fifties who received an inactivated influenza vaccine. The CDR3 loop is CASSVGKGPMGGYTF. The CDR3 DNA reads TGTGCCAGCAGCGTAGGGAAGGGCCCCATGGGAGGCTACACCTTC.